Given below is one TCR beta chain in context. Its antigen is currently unknown. These data belong to a study of CD8 T cells in ankylosing spondylitis. Scientists made TCR beta libraries using quantitative 5'-RACE with molecular barcodes. TCRdb processed the 5' RACE reads anew with MiXCR; each CDR3 protein has one entry. This repertoire shows under 250,000 distinct CDR3 sequences, around 32% found once; its top ten account for 3.5% to 4.5%. General study findings and limits: Ankylosing spondylitis blood appeared to carry a characteristic TCR beta motif of seven to nine highly homologous variants.

Germline CDR1 SQVTM, CDR2 ANQGSEA. V dropped 1 base and J dropped 4 bases, with 16 bases sitting between them. CDR3 length equals 15 residues. The origin of this receptor is a male donor with ankylosing spondylitis or in good health (not recorded which). Sequences were obtained from blood, either unsorted or a sorted T cell fraction (not recorded which). The J gene is TRBJ1-2, the V gene TRBV29-1; no reliable D call. This chain's CDR3 is CSVEAGRKGTYGYTF. In nucleotides, the CDR3 is TGCAGCGTTGAAGCCGGACGGAAAGGAACCTATGGCTACACCTTC.